The rows below give T cell receptor beta chains drawn from one sample of a study of T cell responses to AZD1222 COVID-19 vaccine. TCRdb's copy holds only in-frame clones and misses some; the assay was immunoSEQ multiplex PCR. The sample includes fewer than 120,000 clones, approximately 94% of them seen just once. Sequencing used peripheral blood, obtained 28 days after the second AZD1222 dose. These receptors were collected from an adult who received the AZD1222 COVID-19 vaccine. Both conserved end residues are part of each CDR3. D genes are given only for firm matches. The size entry is marked missing in some rows and otherwise reads once, few, many or a size class.

>-|-|TRBJ1-4|TRBV7-9
TGTGCCAGCAGCTTAGCGGGGACAACTTATGAAAAACTGTTTTTT
CASSLAGTTYEKLFF
>-|-|TRBJ1-3|TRBV2
TGTGCCAGCAGCCTCGGACAGCTCTCTGGAAACACCATATATTTT
CASSLGQLSGNTIYF
>-|TRBD1|TRBJ1-4|TRBV2
TGTGCCAGCAGTGCGCAGACAGGGGGCGCGACTAATGAAAAACTGTTTTTT
CASSAQTGGATNEKLFF
>-|-|TRBJ2-1|TRBV6-6
TGTGCCAGCAGTTACTCGACTGAGGGCTATGAGCAGTTCTTC
CASSYSTEGYEQFF
>-|TRBD1|TRBJ2-7|TRBV7-9
TGTGCCAGCAGCTTAGGGTGGACAGGGTCGTCCGAGCAGTACTTC
CASSLGWTGSSEQYF
>-|-|TRBJ2-1|TRBV5-1
TGCGCCAGCAGCTTGGAGGTTAGCTCCTACAATGAGCAGTTCTTC
CASSLEVSSYNEQFF
>-|-|TRBJ1-5|TRBV6-4
TGTGCCAGCAGTGCTGGGGGAGGGGGAAATCAGCCCCAGCATTTT
CASSAGGGGNQPQHF
>-|-|TRBJ2-5|TRBV11-3
TGTGCCAGCAGCTTGGGGATCCAAGAGACCCAGTACTTC
CASSLGIQETQYF
>-|TRBD1|TRBJ2-7|TRBV6-1
TGTGCCAGCAGTGAATCCGGGACAGGCTCCTACGAGCAGTACTTC
CASSESGTGSYEQYF
>-|-|TRBJ1-5|TRBV10-3
TGTGCCATCAGTGAGTGGGGGAGTAATAGCAATCAGCCCCAGCATTTT
CAISEWGSNSNQPQHF
>-|TRBD1|TRBJ1-2|TRBV5-1
TGCGCCAGCAGCTTCTACCGGGACAGATATGGCTACACCTTC
CASSFYRDRYGYTF
>-|TRBD1|TRBJ1-1|TRBV7-9
TGTGCCAGCAGCTTCTTAGGGGGCCGGGGCACTGAAGCTTTCTTT
CASSFLGGRGTEAFF
>-|-|TRBJ1-2|TRBV29-1
TGCAGCGTTGGCGGGGGGGGCTATGGCTACACCTTC
CSVGGGGYGYTF
>-|TRBD1|TRBJ2-7|TRBV15
TGTGCCACCAGCAGAGGAGGGGCAGGGGGCTACGAGCAGTACTTC
CATSRGGAGGYEQYF
>-|-|TRBJ1-1|TRBV14
TGTGCCAGCAGCCAAGATAGCAGGATCGAGGCTTTCTTT
CASSQDSRIEAFF
>-|TRBD1|TRBJ1-6|TRBV2
TGTGCCAGTGCGGACAGGGGGATCACACCCCTCCACTTT
CASADRGITPLHF
>once|TRBD1|TRBJ2-3|TRBV10-3
TGTGCCATCAGTGAGTCGGGTGGGGACAGGCCGGATACGCAGTATTTT
CAISESGGDRPDTQYF
>-|-|TRBJ1-2|TRBV27
TGTGCCAGCAGTTTTACAGGGAATGGCTACACCTTC
CASSFTGNGYTF
>-|-|TRBJ1-3|TRBV6-1
TGTGCCAGCAGTGCCGTCATCTCAAGCTCTGGAAACACCATATATTTT
CASSAVISSSGNTIYF
>-|-|TRBJ1-2|TRBV25-1
TGTGCCAGCAGACATCGCAACTATGGCTACACCTTC
CASRHRNYGYTF
>-|TRBD1|TRBJ2-7|TRBV7-2
TGTGCCAGCAGCATTGTGACAGGGGCCCTCCACGAGCAGTACTTC
CASSIVTGALHEQYF
>-|TRBD2|TRBJ2-1|TRBV9
TGTGCCAGCAGCAAAGCCTCAGCGGGAGGACCCTCCTACAATGAGCAGTTCTTC
CASSKASAGGPSYNEQFF
>-|-|TRBJ2-5|TRBV10-2
TGCGCCAGCAGAAGCTGGGAGGACCCAGAGACCCAGTACTTC
CASRSWEDPETQYF
>-|TRBD1|TRBJ2-7|TRBV18
TGTGCCAGCTCGGCTAATGTGGACAGGTCCTACGAGCAGTACTTC
CASSANVDRSYEQYF
>once|-|TRBJ1-5|TRBV2
TGTGCCAGCAGCGACTCCTCCCGCAATCAGCCCCAGCATTTT
CASSDSSRNQPQHF
>-|TRBD1|TRBJ1-3|TRBV19
TGTGCCAGTAGTATTGGGACAGGGACCCGAAACACCATATATTTT
CASSIGTGTRNTIYF
>-|TRBD1|TRBJ2-7|TRBV6-5
TGTGCCAGCAGTTACAATTGGGACAGGAAAACCTACGAGCAGTACTTC
CASSYNWDRKTYEQYF
>-|-|TRBJ1-1|TRBV27
TGTGCCAGCAGTCTAGACAGACGGGGGAACACTGAAGCTTTCTTT
CASSLDRRGNTEAFF
>-|-|TRBJ2-7|TRBV18
TGTGCCAGCTCTCCTAGATCACCCGGCGCGACAAACGAGCAGTACTTC
CASSPRSPGATNEQYF
>-|-|TRBJ1-2|TRBV7-9
TGTGCCAGCAGAGTGGCCGACTATGGCTACACCTTC
CASRVADYGYTF
>-|-|TRBJ2-7|TRBV5-8
TGTGCCAGCACCCGGGACTTTAGCCGGTACGAGCAGTACTTC
CASTRDFSRYEQYF
>-|TRBD1|TRBJ1-2|TRBV5-1
TGCGCCAGCAGCTATGAACTACAGGGGGCGCGTGGCTACACCTTC
CASSYELQGARGYTF
>-|TRBD2|TRBJ2-7|TRBV25-1
TGTGCCAGCAGTGACCAAAGCGGGAGCGTATACGAGCAGTACTTC
CASSDQSGSVYEQYF
>-|TRBD1|TRBJ1-2|TRBV6-4
TGTGCCAGCAGTGCCGGGACAGGGGCTTCCAACTATGGCTACACCTTC
CASSAGTGASNYGYTF
>-|-|TRBJ1-2|TRBV6-4
TGTGCCAGCAGTGACTCACCAGATTGGAACTATGGCTACACCTTC
CASSDSPDWNYGYTF
>-|-|TRBJ1-1|TRBV5-1
TGCGCCAGCAGCTTGGGTCAGGGTAGGGAAGCTTTCTTT
CASSLGQGREAFF
>-|-|TRBJ1-6|TRBV3-1/TRBV3-2
TGTGCCAGCAGACTTAGTACGACGCTTAATTCACCCCTCCACTTT
CASRLSTTLNSPLHF
>once|-|TRBJ2-5|TRBV29-1
TGCAGCGTTGTGGGGTCTGACCAAGAGACCCAGTACTTC
CSVVGSDQETQYF
>-|TRBD2|TRBJ2-1|TRBV3-1/TRBV3-2
TGTGCCAGCAGCCCCCAAGGAGCGGGGGGGTTTCAGGTCCGGTTCTTC
CASSPQGAGGFQVRFF
>-|-|TRBJ1-4|TRBV23-1
TGCGCCAGCAGTCAATCGGTAAAGGTCGAGGAAAAACTGTTTTTT
CASSQSVKVEEKLFF
>-|-|TRBJ1-6|TRBV12-3/TRBV12-4
TGTGCCAGCACTGGACAGCGGAGTTCACCCCTCCACTTT
CASTGQRSSPLHF
>-|TRBD1|TRBJ1-5|TRBV28
TGTGCCAGCAGTTTAGGAGGGGGCGCGTATCAGCCCCAGCATTTT
CASSLGGGAYQPQHF
>-|-|TRBJ1-2|TRBV5-1
TGCGCCAGCAGCCTCTCGACAGACGGCTATGGCTACACCTTC
CASSLSTDGYGYTF
>-|-|TRBJ1-4|TRBV7-9
TGTGCCAGCAGCCGACGGGGAGGGGATGAAAAACTGTTTTTT
CASSRRGGDEKLFF